The clone carrying this TCR beta chain occurred a few times. The CDR3 consists of 16 residues. The germline V gene has CDR1 SGHDN and CDR2 FVKESK. Trimming pared 4 bases from V and 2 bases from J, leaving 16 bases between. This sample was included in a study of beta chain features in type 1 diabetes. Study-wide background: Examination spanned about 110 million sorted cells from all samples.

Reverse transcription of all isolated RNA meant that expressed TCRB transcripts were sequenced. TCRdb's copy holds only in-frame clones and misses some; the assay was immunoSEQ multiplex PCR. The sample carries more than 130,000 clones, 6.9% recorded once. CD45RO/CCR7/CD25/CD127/CD95/CD27 sorting isolated CD4+ naive, central memory, regulatory and stem cell-like memory cells. Each sorted population was over 95% pure. Sequenced input: central memory CD4+ T cells from blood. The receptor was derived from a woman aged 25 to 39 in good health. The V and J genes are TRBV14 and TRBJ2-3, with D perhaps TRBD2 (6 bases). DNA of the CDR3: TGTGCCAGCAGCCTCCGGGCAGCGGGCTACACAGATACGCAGTATTTT. Translating it yields CASSLRAAGYTDTQYF.